This T cell receptor beta chain stems from a study of T cell changes during pregnancy in multiple sclerosis (dated 2019 in TCRdb). Regarding the complete study: The study looked at changes in the T cell repertoire across pregnancy in women with multiple sclerosis.

Reading the germline V gene gives CDR1 KGHSH and CDR2 LQKENI. The CDR3 spans 16 residues, from the cysteine through the phenylalanine. Just CDR3 DNA is preserved here, 48 bases in frame from base 1. Relative to germline, V is 6 bases shorter and J is 3 bases shorter, with 20 bases between their ends. Libraries came from the immunoSEQ multiplex PCR assay. TCRdb holds this immuneACCESS table with in-frame rearrangements only. Some clones are missing; in checked studies, unresolved V genes explain under half, and the rest has no known cause. The sample records tens of thousands of clones, approximately 91% of which are singletons. Of the sample, less than 0.9% falls within the top ten clones. A remark on this clone: Its antigen specificity is not known. No clone much larger than this one lies a single base away; base qualities are absent.

This material consisted of CD4+ T cells from peripheral blood mononuclear cells, taken before pregnancy. This TCR derives from a female donor with multiple sclerosis, enrolled in a pregnancy study. Rearrangement joined TRBV18 to TRBJ1-1; possibly the D gene is TRBD1, per 6 matching bases. The DNA sequence follows: TGTGCCAGCTCCCCTTTTCGGGACCACAGGGACACTGAAGCTTTCTTT. It translates to CASSPFRDHRDTEAFF.